One T cell receptor beta chain is described in this entry. Method: immunoSEQ multiplex PCR; TCRdb's copy keeps in-frame clones and lacks some. This repertoire shows a few million clones, 92% found once; its top ten account for 0.3% to 0.45%. The sample originates from a study of shared clonotypes between healthy human individuals. CDR1 and CDR2 from the germline V gene are MDHEN and SYDVKM. V was pared by 8 bases and J by 0 bases, with 14 bases between. This CDR3 comprises 15 residues. This clonotype was sampled from a man aged 18-30 years in good health. Some clones in this sample may be carry-over from other donors' samples. The sample taken for sequencing was naive CD4+ T cells from PBMCs. Documented subset: CD45RA+ positively selected. The chain is built from TRBV28 and TRBJ1-5; D may be TRBD1 (5 bases). For the CDR3, the DNA is TGTGCCAGCTTGTGGAGACAGTATAGCAATCAGCCCCAGCATTTT. Its protein is CASLWRQYSNQPQHF. The whole variable domain, filled in from reference TRBV28 and TRBJ1-5, reads DVKVTQSSRYLVKRTGEKVFLECVQDMDHENMFWYRQDPGLGLRLIYFSYDVKMKEKGDIPEGYSVSREKKERFSLILESASTNQTSMYLCASLWRQYSNQPQHFGDGTRLSIL.